The rows below give T cell receptor beta chains drawn from one sample of a study of beta chain features in type 1 diabetes. The assay was immunoSEQ multiplex PCR, and TCRdb's table has in-frame clones only and misses some. The data contain 850,000 to 900,000 clones, 15% to 20% of them singletons. The material sequenced was naive CD4+ T cells from blood. The receptors stem from a woman under 30 in good health. The CDR3 runs from the conserved cysteine through the conserved F or W. A D gene is named only where the DNA matches it firmly. Size tells how often a clone was seen (once, few, many) or the class of an expanded clone, and some rows leave it out.

CDR3nt: TGCGCCAGCACCCCTGGGGCTAGCGGGAGTCTGTACAATGAGCAGTTCTTC
CDR3aa: CASTPGASGSLYNEQFF
d_gene: TRBD2
len: 17
abundance: few
j_gene: TRBJ2-1
v_gene: TRBV5-1

CDR3nt: TGCAGCGTTGTCCCGCCAGCCGTCCAAGAGACCCAGTACTTC
CDR3aa: CSVVPPAVQETQYF
d_gene: .
len: 14
abundance: .
j_gene: TRBJ2-5
v_gene: TRBV29-1

CDR3nt: TGTGCCAGCAGACTAGCGGGAAGTGGCGAGCAGTTCTTC
CDR3aa: CASRLAGSGEQFF
d_gene: TRBD2
len: 13
abundance: few
j_gene: TRBJ2-1
v_gene: TRBV7-6

CDR3nt: TGCGCCAGCAGCCAGGAAGCTACTAGCGGCAACGCAGATACGCAGTATTTT
CDR3aa: CASSQEATSGNADTQYF
d_gene: TRBD2
len: 17
abundance: few
j_gene: TRBJ2-3
v_gene: TRBV4-3

CDR3nt: TGTGCCAGCAGTTATCAATGGGGGAGCTCCTACGAGCAGTACTTC
CDR3aa: CASSYQWGSSYEQYF
d_gene: .
len: 15
abundance: few
j_gene: TRBJ2-7
v_gene: TRBV6-6

CDR3nt: TGTGCCAGCACGCAGGGGGCGCCGAACGAGCAGTACTTC
CDR3aa: CASTQGAPNEQYF
d_gene: TRBD1
len: 13
abundance: few
j_gene: TRBJ2-7
v_gene: TRBV7-2

CDR3nt: TGTGCCAGCAGCTTAACTGGGGGCCGATTCTTC
CDR3aa: CASSLTGGRFF
d_gene: .
len: 11
abundance: few
j_gene: TRBJ2-1
v_gene: TRBV7-2

CDR3nt: TGTGCCAGCGGACAGGGGGGACAAGAGACCCAGTACTTC
CDR3aa: CASGQGGQETQYF
d_gene: TRBD1
len: 13
abundance: few
j_gene: TRBJ2-5
v_gene: TRBV6-5

CDR3nt: TGTGCCAGCAGCTCCCGGGCGGGAGGCACTGAAGCTTTCTTT
CDR3aa: CASSSRAGGTEAFF
d_gene: .
len: 14
abundance: .
j_gene: TRBJ1-1
v_gene: TRBV7-8

CDR3nt: TGTGCCAGCAGCCAAATAGCGGGGTATACGCAGTATTTT
CDR3aa: CASSQIAGYTQYF
d_gene: TRBD2
len: 13
abundance: .
j_gene: TRBJ2-3
v_gene: TRBV28

CDR3nt: TGTGCCAGCAGCACCCAGGGTCCGGATACGCAGTATTTT
CDR3aa: CASSTQGPDTQYF
d_gene: .
len: 13
abundance: few
j_gene: TRBJ2-3
v_gene: TRBV7-3

CDR3nt: TGCGCCAGCACCTTACCGGGACAGGGAAGGACTGAAGCTTTCTTT
CDR3aa: CASTLPGQGRTEAFF
d_gene: TRBD1
len: 15
abundance: .
j_gene: TRBJ1-1
v_gene: TRBV5-1

CDR3nt: TGTGCCAGCAGTTACTCCGGGCGAAGCTATGGCTACACCTTC
CDR3aa: CASSYSGRSYGYTF
d_gene: .
len: 14
abundance: .
j_gene: TRBJ1-2
v_gene: TRBV6-5

CDR3nt: TGTGCCAGCAGCTTAGCTAGCGGCACAGATACGCAGTATTTT
CDR3aa: CASSLASGTDTQYF
d_gene: .
len: 14
abundance: .
j_gene: TRBJ2-3
v_gene: TRBV7-3

CDR3nt: TGTGCCAGCAGTAAGGGACTAGCGGGTCCTAGCACAGATACGCAGTATTTT
CDR3aa: CASSKGLAGPSTDTQYF
d_gene: TRBD2
len: 17
abundance: .
j_gene: TRBJ2-3
v_gene: TRBV2

CDR3nt: TGTGCCAGCAGCTCCACCGTACCCCAGGATGGCTACACCTTC
CDR3aa: CASSSTVPQDGYTF
d_gene: .
len: 14
abundance: .
j_gene: TRBJ1-2
v_gene: TRBV11-2

CDR3nt: TGTGCCAGCAGTTTAGTAGGAGGAGATACGCAGTATTTT
CDR3aa: CASSLVGGDTQYF
d_gene: .
len: 13
abundance: .
j_gene: TRBJ2-3
v_gene: TRBV28

CDR3nt: TGTGCCAGCAGCTTTTCCGGGAATCCCTACGAGCAGTACTTC
CDR3aa: CASSFSGNPYEQYF
d_gene: .
len: 14
abundance: few
j_gene: TRBJ2-7
v_gene: TRBV7-2

CDR3nt: TGTGCCAGCAGTCACGGTCCGAGGCAGTACTTC
CDR3aa: CASSHGPRQYF
d_gene: .
len: 11
abundance: .
j_gene: TRBJ2-7
v_gene: TRBV27

CDR3nt: TGTGCCAGCAGCTTAGTTGGGTTAACGGGCACTGAAGCTTTCTTT
CDR3aa: CASSLVGLTGTEAFF
d_gene: .
len: 15
abundance: few
j_gene: TRBJ1-1
v_gene: TRBV11-2

CDR3nt: TGTGCCAGCAGCCCGGGACTAGCCAAAAACATTCAGTACTTC
CDR3aa: CASSPGLAKNIQYF
d_gene: .
len: 14
abundance: few
j_gene: TRBJ2-4
v_gene: TRBV7-2

CDR3nt: TGCAGCGTTTCATCTGGTATAAACATTCAGTACTTC
CDR3aa: CSVSSGINIQYF
d_gene: .
len: 12
abundance: .
j_gene: TRBJ2-4
v_gene: TRBV29-1

CDR3nt: TGTGCCAGCTCACCGGGGACAGGGTGGTATGGCTACACCTTC
CDR3aa: CASSPGTGWYGYTF
d_gene: TRBD1
len: 14
abundance: .
j_gene: TRBJ1-2
v_gene: TRBV18

CDR3nt: TGTGCCAGCACCCATGCCAGCTACGAGCAGTACTTC
CDR3aa: CASTHASYEQYF
d_gene: .
len: 12
abundance: few
j_gene: TRBJ2-7
v_gene: TRBV28

CDR3nt: TGCGCCAGCAGCCGCCGATCTGGAAACACCATATATTTT
CDR3aa: CASSRRSGNTIYF
d_gene: .
len: 13
abundance: .
j_gene: TRBJ1-3
v_gene: TRBV4-3

CDR3nt: TGTGCCAGCAGCTTAACAGTGCCCTACGAGCAGTACTTC
CDR3aa: CASSLTVPYEQYF
d_gene: .
len: 13
abundance: few
j_gene: TRBJ2-7
v_gene: TRBV7-2

CDR3nt: TGTGCCAGCAGCCAAGGCAGGGCGGGTGGCTACACCTTC
CDR3aa: CASSQGRAGGYTF
d_gene: .
len: 13
abundance: .
j_gene: TRBJ1-2
v_gene: TRBV14

CDR3nt: TGTGCCAGCAGCCAGGCGGGACTAGCATTGCTCTACGAGCAGTACTTC
CDR3aa: CASSQAGLALLYEQYF
d_gene: TRBD2
len: 16
abundance: few
j_gene: TRBJ2-7
v_gene: TRBV4-2

CDR3nt: TGCGCCAGCAGACCCGGGACAGCTAACGAGCAGTACTTC
CDR3aa: CASRPGTANEQYF
d_gene: TRBD1
len: 13
abundance: .
j_gene: TRBJ2-7
v_gene: TRBV5-1

CDR3nt: TGTGCCAGCAGGGCTCGAAACTCCTACAATGAGCAGTTCTTC
CDR3aa: CASRARNSYNEQFF
d_gene: .
len: 14
abundance: .
j_gene: TRBJ2-1
v_gene: TRBV2

CDR3nt: TGTGCCAGCAGGTTATATGGCTACACCTTC
CDR3aa: CASRLYGYTF
d_gene: .
len: 10
abundance: .
j_gene: TRBJ1-2
v_gene: TRBV28

CDR3nt: TGTGCCAGCAGCTTAGAACCTAGCTACAATGAGCAGTTCTTC
CDR3aa: CASSLEPSYNEQFF
d_gene: .
len: 14
abundance: few
j_gene: TRBJ2-1
v_gene: TRBV11-2

CDR3nt: TGTGCCAGCAGCCAAACCACAGGCGACACTGAAGCTTTCTTT
CDR3aa: CASSQTTGDTEAFF
d_gene: .
len: 14
abundance: .
j_gene: TRBJ1-1
v_gene: TRBV4-2

CDR3nt: TGTGCCATCAGTGAGTCGAGGACCGGGGAGCTGTTTTTT
CDR3aa: CAISESRTGELFF
d_gene: .
len: 13
abundance: .
j_gene: TRBJ2-2
v_gene: TRBV10-3

CDR3nt: TGTGCCAGCAGAGCGAGACAGGGGGGTCAGCCCCAGCATTTT
CDR3aa: CASRARQGGQPQHF
d_gene: TRBD1
len: 14
abundance: once
j_gene: TRBJ1-5
v_gene: TRBV28

CDR3nt: TGTGCCAGCAGCGTGGGGCCCGAGCAGTTCTTC
CDR3aa: CASSVGPEQFF
d_gene: .
len: 11
abundance: .
j_gene: TRBJ2-1
v_gene: TRBV9

CDR3nt: TGTGCCAGCTCACAAACAGAACGGTCCTACAATGAGCAGTTCTTC
CDR3aa: CASSQTERSYNEQFF
d_gene: .
len: 15
abundance: .
j_gene: TRBJ2-1
v_gene: TRBV18

CDR3nt: TGTGCCAGTAGTATCGCGGGAAGAGAGACCCAGTACTTC
CDR3aa: CASSIAGRETQYF
d_gene: .
len: 13
abundance: few
j_gene: TRBJ2-5
v_gene: TRBV19

CDR3nt: TGCGCCAGCAGCTTGGAGAACTCTGGGGCCAACGTCCTGACTTTC
CDR3aa: CASSLENSGANVLTF
d_gene: .
len: 15
abundance: few
j_gene: TRBJ2-6
v_gene: TRBV5-1

CDR3nt: TGTGCCAGCAGTGTGAACGGGGCAGTGGACGAGCAGTACTTC
CDR3aa: CASSVNGAVDEQYF
d_gene: .
len: 14
abundance: few
j_gene: TRBJ2-7
v_gene: TRBV6-5

CDR3nt: TGTGCCAGCAGCACGGCCCCCACAGATACGCAGTATTTT
CDR3aa: CASSTAPTDTQYF
d_gene: .
len: 13
abundance: .
j_gene: TRBJ2-3
v_gene: TRBV9

CDR3nt: TGTGCCAGCAGCGGACCGGACTACGAGCAGTACTTC
CDR3aa: CASSGPDYEQYF
d_gene: .
len: 12
abundance: .
j_gene: TRBJ2-7
v_gene: TRBV5-6

CDR3nt: TGTGCCACGTCGAACAGGTTGACTGGCGAAAAACTGTTTTTT
CDR3aa: CATSNRLTGEKLFF
d_gene: .
len: 14
abundance: few
j_gene: TRBJ1-4
v_gene: TRBV15

CDR3nt: TGTGCCAGCTCACCACCGGGAAACAACCAAGAGACCCAGTACTTC
CDR3aa: CASSPPGNNQETQYF
d_gene: .
len: 15
abundance: few
j_gene: TRBJ2-5
v_gene: TRBV18

CDR3nt: TGTGCCAGCAGCTTAGAGTCCTACGAGCAGTACTTC
CDR3aa: CASSLESYEQYF
d_gene: .
len: 12
abundance: .
j_gene: TRBJ2-7
v_gene: TRBV7-2